The 21 T cell receptor beta chains in this list originate from one sample, sequenced in a study of human CD4 T cells and Enterobacteriaceae. After about 6-7 days, proliferating activated T cells were FACS-sorted as CFSE-low CD25+ ICOS+ cells. Memory CD4+ T cells were CFSE-labeled and cultured 2:1 with antigen-pulsed autologous monocytes. Memory CD4+ T cells were sorted as all CD4+ cells except CD45RA+CCR7+CD95- naive cells, over 98% pure. Sequencing was performed with immunoSEQ multiplex PCR; in TCRdb, only in-frame clones are kept and a portion is missing. The table lists around 900 clones, roughly 49% of them singletons, with approximately 46% in the top ten. The sequencing input was bacteria-reactive CD4+ T cells grown in culture. Described subset: CFSE-low proliferating memory CD4 T cells sorted after in vitro stimulation with a heat-inactivated bacterium or M. tuberculosis lysate. These receptors all come from a human donor in good health.

This clone is categorized as large. The chain carries TRBV28 and TRBJ2-7; 12 positions match TRBD1. The CDR3 consists of 14 residues. Germline assignment: CDR1 MDHEN and CDR2 SYDVKM. Trimming cost V 7 bases and J 2 bases; bases outside gene matches: 3. CDR3 bases: TGTGCCAGCACCGGGACAGGGGGCGCCTACGAGCAGTACTTC. Protein sequence: CASTGTGGAYEQYF. Looking up the rest from reference TRBV28 and TRBJ2-7 gives the full variable domain: DVKVTQSSRYLVKRTGEKVFLECVQDMDHENMFWYRQDPGLGLRLIYFSYDVKMKEKGDIPEGYSVSREKKERFSLILESASTNQTSMYLCASTGTGGAYEQYFGPGTRLTVT.

This chain joins TRBV7-6 and TRBJ2-5; possibly TRBD2 for D (6 bases). With 5 bases removed from V and 2 bases from J, the gap between germline ends came to 21 bases. The CDR3 has 17 amino acids. Per germline, CDR1 SGHVS and CDR2 FNYEAQ. The CDR3 loop reads CASSLGRDFGGQETQYF. CDR3 DNA: TGTGCCAGCAGCCTAGGCCGGGACTTTGGGGGGCAAGAGACCCAGTACTTC. Supplemented by reference TRBV7-6 and TRBJ2-5, the full variable domain reads GAGVSQSPRYKVTKRGQDVALRCDPISGHVSLYWYRQALGQGPEFLTYFNYEAQQDKSGLPNDRFSAERPEGSISTLTIQRTEQRDSAMYRCASSLGRDFGGQETQYFGPGTRLLVL.

This clone has just a few counts. The rearrangement joins TRBV11-1 to TRBJ2-3; D remains unclear. The germline CDR1 and CDR2 sequences are SGHAT and FQDESV (reference sequence). The germline V and J ends were trimmed by 2 bases and 1 base, with 13 bases remaining between them. The length of the CDR3 is 16 residues. CDR3 protein: CASSLRRTLGTDTQYF. The CDR3 coding sequence is TGTGCCAGCAGCTTAAGGCGCACCTTGGGCACAGATACGCAGTATTTT.

The V and J genes are TRBV11-2 and TRBJ2-3; 14 bases line up with TRBD2. Trimming cost V 5 bases and J 5 bases; bases outside gene matches: 9. The CDR3 length is 17 residues. Germline-derived CDR1 and CDR2 are SGHAT and FQNNGV. DNA of the CDR3: TGTGCCAGCAGCCCTACCGGACTAGCGGGAGGAATAGATACGCAGTATTTT. It translates to CASSPTGLAGGIDTQYF. The full variable domain, in which reference TRBV11-2 and TRBJ2-3 provide the parts outside the CDR3, is EAGVAQSPRYKIIEKRQSVAFWCNPISGHATLYWYQQILGQGPKLLIQFQNNGVVDDSQLPKDRFSAERLKGVDSTLKIQPAKLEDSAVYLCASSPTGLAGGIDTQYFGPGTRLTVL.

This clone has a single count. CDR3 coding DNA: TGTGCCAGCAGCTCCACGGGACTAGCGGGAGGGCTAGATACGCAGTATTTT. Its protein product is CASSSTGLAGGLDTQYF. The J gene is TRBJ2-3, the V gene TRBV11-2; 16 bases are shared with TRBD2. There are 17 residues in the CDR3. CDR1 is SGHAT and CDR2 is FQNNGV in the germline V gene. V trimming: 4 bases; J trimming: 5 bases; junction bases outside the gene matches: 6.

The chain carries TRBV28 and TRBJ1-5, with TRBD1 as a possible D gene (5 bases). V gave up 5 bases and J gave up 0 bases, with 8 bases separating them. CDR1 and CDR2 (germline): MDHEN, SYDVKM. The CDR3 has 14 residues. The CDR3 spells CASSGQSSNQPQHF. The CDR3 region has the DNA TGTGCCAGCAGTGGACAATCTAGCAATCAGCCCCAGCATTTT.

V is TRBV18 and J is TRBJ1-1, with 9 positions matching TRBD1. Germline V gives CDR1 KGHSH, CDR2 LQKENI. J lost 4 bases, V lost 3 bases, and 0 bases had no gene match. This CDR3 contains 13 residues. The DNA of the CDR3 is TGTGCCAGCTCACCGGGACAGGGCACTGAAGCTTTCTTT. Translating gives CASSPGQGTEAFF.

This sequence joins TRBV12-5 and TRBJ1-3, with D unclear. This CDR3 comprises 12 residues. Trimming removed 7 bases at V and 4 bases at J, with 8 bases between. The germline V gene encodes CDR1 LGHNT and CDR2 FRNRAP. CDR3 loop: CASALDGNTIYF. As DNA, the CDR3 is TGTGCTAGTGCCTTGGACGGAAACACCATATATTTT.

The chain joins TRBV6-5 to TRBJ2-3, with 11 bases matching TRBD2. V dropped 6 bases and J dropped 6; count of bases not matched to a gene: 8. Germline loops: CDR1 MNHEY, CDR2 SVGAGI. CDR3 size: 15 residues. The CDR3 coding sequence is TGTGCCAGCAGAAGGACTAGCGGGCTTCCTGATACGCAGTATTTT. Translating gives CASRRTSGLPDTQYF.

This chain joins TRBV5-3 and TRBJ1-3; TRBD1 is a possible D gene (5 bases). TRBV5-3 is noted as an ORF with a role that remains uncertain. The CDR3 totals 16 residues. Trimming cost V 5 bases and J 0 bases, with 15 bases left between them. The CDR3 protein is CARSKDIARSGNTIYF. The CDR3 DNA reads TGTGCCAGAAGTAAGGACATTGCCCGCTCTGGAAACACCATATATTTT.

This clone appeared a few times. This chain uses TRBV6-5 with TRBJ1-1, with D perhaps TRBD1 (6 bases). This CDR3 spans 13 amino acids. The germline V gene has CDR1 MNHEY and CDR2 SVGAGI. Between the trimmed V and J ends, which lost 5 bases and 8 bases, there was a span of 15 bases. The DNA for the CDR3 is TGTGCCAGCAGTCGACGAGGGGGACTGGAAGCTTTCTTT. It codes for CASSRRGGLEAFF.

The chain is built from TRBV27 and TRBJ2-3; 7 positions agree with TRBD2. The CDR3 is made up of 16 amino acids. Unmatched junction bases numbered 6, after V lost 3 bases and J lost 0 bases. Germline V gene lookup returns CDR1 MNHEY and CDR2 SMNVEV (reference sequence). The CDR3, as DNA: TGTGCCAGCAGTTTTTCGGGGGGAACTAGCACAGATACGCAGTATTTT. Protein product: CASSFSGGTSTDTQYF.

Relative to its sample, this clone is medium-sized. As DNA, the CDR3 is TGCGCCAGCAGTGAGTCGGGACGGGACGAAAAACTGTTTTTT. It encodes CASSESGRDEKLFF. V usage is TRBV10-1 and J usage is TRBJ1-4, with TRBD1 as a possible D gene (5 bases). The V gene lost 0 bases and the J gene lost 8 bases, with 10 bases spanning the gap. Germline-derived CDR1 and CDR2 are WNHNN and SYGVQD (reference sequence). This CDR3 spans 14 amino acids.

The chain joins TRBV30 to TRBJ2-3, with unresolved D. Germline V gene data show CDR1 as GTSNPN and CDR2 as SVGIG (reference sequence). There are 12 residues in the CDR3. V lost 1 base, J lost 6 bases, and 8 bases lay in between. The CDR3 loop reads CAWSEARDTQYF. CDR3 sequence (DNA): TGTGCCTGGAGTGAAGCGCGCGATACGCAGTATTTT.

This chain connects TRBV5-1 to TRBJ2-1; D unresolved. The germline V gene has CDR1 SGHRS and CDR2 YFSETQ. This CDR3 region has 13 residues. Trimming pared 0 bases from V and 8 bases from J, leaving 9 bases between. The CDR3 spells CASSLDSTHEQFF. The CDR3 nucleotides are TGCGCCAGCAGCTTGGACTCCACGCATGAGCAGTTCTTC.

There are a few counts of this clone. The chain employs TRBV7-2 and TRBJ2-7, with D perhaps matching TRBD1 (6 bases). The germline V gene encodes CDR1 SGHTA and CDR2 FQGNSA. Trimming stripped 5 bases from V and 0 bases from J, with 11 bases between. The CDR3 loop spans 14 amino acids. The CDR3 DNA reads TGTGCCAGCAGCAGGACAGCCTTCTCCTACGAGCAGTACTTC. Translated, it gives CASSRTAFSYEQYF.

A few counts support this clone. The J gene is TRBJ2-2, the V gene TRBV5-4, with a tentative D call TRBD2 (6 bases). Germline V gives CDR1 SGHNT, CDR2 YYREEE (reference sequence). The CDR3 is 17 residues long. The V gene lost 0 bases and the J gene lost 1 base, with 13 bases spanning the gap. The CDR3 here is CASSLARGTLNTGELFF. The CDR3 nucleotides are TGTGCCAGCAGCTTGGCCCGGGGGACCCTGAACACCGGGGAGCTGTTTTTT.

The chain uses TRBV6-5 and TRBJ2-7; no reliable D call. Germline CDR1 reads MNHEY; CDR2 reads SVGAGI. V gave up 2 bases and J gave up 13 bases, with 18 bases separating them. There are 13 residues in the CDR3. The CDR3 reads CASSYHPSQAAYF. The CDR3 DNA is TGTGCCAGCAGTTACCATCCTTCCCAGGCTGCATACTTC.

The chain uses TRBV5-5 and TRBJ2-7, with D perhaps TRBD2 (5 bases). In germline, CDR1 is SGHKS, CDR2 YYEKEE (reference sequence). The CDR3 spans 16 residues. Deletions cut 2 bases from V and 2 bases from J, with 17 bases between. The CDR3 spells CASSFGVGSETYEQYF. As DNA, the CDR3 is TGTGCCAGCAGCTTTGGGGTAGGGAGCGAAACCTACGAGCAGTACTTC.

This clone is medium-sized. The CDR3 sequence: CASSLSTSHQETQYF. The CDR3 DNA reads TGTGCCAGCAGTTTATCAACTAGCCATCAAGAGACCCAGTACTTC. This rearrangement joins TRBV27 to TRBJ2-5; possibly TRBD2 for D (6 bases). CDR1 MNHEY and CDR2 SMNVEV come from the germline V gene (reference sequence). The CDR3 runs to 15 residues. Trimming removed 0 bases from V and 2 bases from J, with 10 bases in between.

The rearrangement uses TRBV6-1 and TRBJ1-1; tentative D call: TRBD1 (6 bases). CDR1 is MNHNS, CDR2 SASEGT, per germline. V was trimmed by 6 bases and J by 5 bases, leaving 13 bases between them. This CDR3 has 13 residues. The CDR3 is CASRRGGQTEAFF. In DNA form, the CDR3 reads TGTGCCAGCAGGAGAGGGGGGCAAACTGAAGCTTTCTTT.